A single T cell receptor (beta chain) is shown here with its context. Antigen: not known. Its ends do not fully match the called genes, so a read error is possible. The study drew all its donors from Caucasian adults living in Nashville, Tennessee. About 30,000 T cell genomes, or around 0.2 ug DNA, went into the sorted-subset replicate PCRs. Clones were sequenced by immunoSEQ multiplex PCR, and TCRdb holds only the in-frame ones, with some missing. Of 100,000 to 120,000 clones detected, around two thirds appear once; the ten largest clones hold about 22%. CDR3 size: 16 residues. The germline CDR1 and CDR2 sequences are SNHLY and FYNNEI. These data originate in a study of shared clonotypes between healthy human individuals. Findings and caveats of the study: Shared clonotypes across all four donors exceeded non-shared ones in generation probability. What naive subsets generally showed was a larger estimated richness than memory subsets showed.

The clonotype comes from a woman aged 25-40 years in good health. This sequence joins TRBV2 and TRBJ2-7; no definite D call. Material for sequencing was memory CD8+ T cells sorted from blood. Described subset: CD45RO+ cells pooled with CCR7-negative TemRA cells. Here the CDR3 reads CASSEAEVSSSDLAVF. The DNA for the CDR3 is TGTGCCAGCAGTGAAGCAGAAGTCAGCTCATCGGACCTTGCGGTCTTC.